One and the same sample provided the 18 T cell receptor beta chains below, sequenced in a study of blood T cell repertoires in COVID-19. Assay: immunoSEQ multiplex PCR; the TCRdb copy retains only in-frame clones and omits some. The sample includes 200,000 to 300,000 clones, approximately 84% of them seen just once. Sequencing was done on a sample of peripheral blood. The receptors stem from a human donor in a cohort sampled during active COVID-19.

The chain employs TRBV19 and TRBJ1-6; 9 bases are a match to TRBD1. Germline CDR1 LNHDA, CDR2 SQIVND (reference sequence). J gave up 0 bases and V 9 bases, and 12 bases lay outside the gene matches. The CDR3 covers 18 residues. The chain's CDR3 is CASRETGGSSSYNSPLHF. The CDR3 region has the DNA TGTGCCAGCCGAGAGACAGGGGGTTCGAGCTCCTATAATTCACCCCTCCACTTT.

This chain joins TRBV3-1 (or the pseudogene TRBV3-2) and TRBJ2-2, with TRBD1 identical over 9 bases. The CDR3 totals 15 residues. Trimming took 3 bases from V and 4 from J; bases not matched to a gene: 3. Germline lookup yields CDR1 LGHDT and CDR2 YNNKEL (reference sequence). CDR3 DNA: TGTGCCAGCAGCCACGACAGGGGGGGCACCGGGGAGCTGTTTTTT. Translation: CASSHDRGGTGELFF.

In nucleotides, the CDR3 is TGTGCCAGTAGTTTTCAGGGCTATGAGCAGTTCTTC. Translation gives CASSFQGYEQFF. The gene calls are TRBV19 and TRBJ2-1; a possible D gene is TRBD1 (5 bases). V was clipped by 5 bases and J by 8 bases, with 10 bases between them. The germline gives CDR1 LNHDA, CDR2 SQIVND (reference sequence). CDR3 length: 12 amino acids.

The chain recombines TRBV20-1 with TRBJ1-1; D is unclear. The CDR3 is 11 amino acids. Germline values: CDR1 DFQATT, CDR2 SNEGSKA (reference sequence). The CDR3 sequence is CRATITTEAFF. The CDR3, as DNA: TGCAGGGCCACAATCACCACTGAAGCTTTCTTT.

V gene TRBV5-1 combines with J gene TRBJ2-7; 7 bases agree with TRBD2. The CDR3 is 15 residues long. V lost 0 bases and J lost 3; bases outside the gene matches: 6. Germline V gene sequence: CDR1 SGHRS, CDR2 YFSETQ. Here the CDR3 DNA reads TGCGCCAGCAGCTTGGTATCCCTAGCGGTCTACGAGCAGTACTTC. It yields the protein CASSLVSLAVYEQYF.

The rearrangement joins TRBV3-1 (or the pseudogene TRBV3-2) to TRBJ2-1, with 9 nucleotides matching TRBD2. From germline, CDR1 is LGHDT and CDR2 YNNKEL (reference sequence). This CDR3 is 16 amino acids long. V dropped 4 bases and J dropped 0; count of bases not matched to a gene: 4. CDR3 DNA sequence: TGTGCCAGCAGCCGACTAGCGGCCAACTCCTACAATGAGCAGTTCTTC. Its translation is CASSRLAANSYNEQFF.

This chain joins TRBV10-1 and TRBJ2-1; the match to TRBD1 covers 8 bases. V lost 4 bases to trimming and J lost 8 bases; unmatched junction nucleotides: 7. The CDR3 length is 14 residues. Per germline, CDR1 WNHNN and CDR2 SYGVQD (reference sequence). The CDR3 loop reads CASSGSDRVHEQFF. As DNA, the CDR3 is TGCGCCAGCAGTGGGTCGGACAGGGTTCATGAGCAGTTCTTC.

The V and J genes are TRBV6-5 and TRBJ1-2; unclear D gene. With 9 bases removed from V and 8 bases from J, the gap between germline ends came to 16 bases. Germline CDR1 and CDR2: MNHEY and SVGAGI. The CDR3 is 12 residues long. The CDR3 region is CASLERTGGYTF. The CDR3 region has the DNA TGTGCCAGTTTAGAGCGGACTGGGGGCTACACCTTC.

The chain is built from TRBV2 and TRBJ2-7; TRBD1 might be the D (5 bases). This CDR3 has 12 amino acids. Trimming cost V 7 bases and J 2 bases, with 9 bases left between them. CDR1 SNHLY and CDR2 FYNNEI come from the germline V gene. In nucleotides, the CDR3 is TGTGCCAGCAAGGGGATTACCTACGAGCAGTACTTC. Its translation: CASKGITYEQYF.

This chain links TRBV5-1 with TRBJ2-1; 10 bases fit TRBD2. Trimming cost V 6 bases and J 3 bases; bases outside gene matches: 6. The V gene's germline CDR1 is SGHRS and CDR2 YFSETQ. This CDR3 has 15 amino acids. CDR3 nucleotide sequence: TGCGCCAGCACCCAAGTAGCGGGAGGCTACAATGAGCAGTTCTTC. It is translated as CASTQVAGGYNEQFF.

Of note for this clone: With only one base between it and a far larger clone, this is likely a read error. The V gene is TRBV11-2, the J gene TRBJ1-4; 7 positions match TRBD1. Germline V gene data show CDR1 as SGHAT and CDR2 as FQNNGV. This CDR3 has 14 amino acids. The ends lost 3 bases at V and 4 bases at J; junction bases unmatched: 2. CDR3 sequence reads: CASSLDRRNEKLFF. Here the CDR3 DNA reads TGTGCCAGCAGCTTGGACAGGCGTAATGAAAAACTGTTTTTT.

A few counts support this clone. The genes are TRBV20-1 and TRBJ2-1, with 12 bases identical to TRBD2. V lost 6 bases to trimming and J lost 15 bases; unmatched junction nucleotides: 6. Germline V gives CDR1 DFQATT, CDR2 SNEGSKA (reference sequence). The CDR3 is 11 amino acids. The CDR3 DNA follows: TGCAGTGCCTTTGGACTAGCGGGGCGGTTCTTC. This encodes CSAFGLAGRFF.

This chain links TRBV10-3 with TRBJ1-5; D possibly corresponds to TRBD1 (6 bases). Germline V gives CDR1 ENHRY, CDR2 SYGVKD. The CDR3 spans 15 residues. The ends were cut back, 4 bases at V and 1 base at J, with 11 bases in the middle. The CDR3 spells CAISGGRGSNQPQHF. The CDR3 coding sequence is TGTGCCATCAGTGGCGGCAGGGGAAGCAATCAGCCCCAGCATTTT.

The chain combines TRBV2 with TRBJ2-7; 8 nucleotides align to TRBD2. The CDR3 has 14 amino acids. The ends lost 4 bases at V and 3 bases at J; junction bases unmatched: 5. Germline V gives CDR1 SNHLY, CDR2 FYNNEI. The CDR3 nucleotides read TGTGCCAGCAGTGTCCCGGGAGGGGTCTACGAGCAGTACTTC. It yields the protein CASSVPGGVYEQYF.

The chain carries TRBV5-4 and TRBJ2-3, with TRBD1 matching over 7 bases. V shed 5 bases, J shed 4 bases, and the junction held 7 bases outside the gene matches. The CDR3 has 14 residues. Germline lookup yields CDR1 SGHNT and CDR2 YYREEE (reference sequence). CDR3: CASRPGQVADTQYF. CDR3 sequence (DNA): TGTGCCAGCAGACCCGGACAGGTCGCAGATACGCAGTATTTT.

The chain combines TRBV19 with TRBJ2-1; 13 bases fit TRBD2. V lost 6 bases, J lost 12 bases, and 11 bases stayed unmatched. CDR3 length: 15 amino acids. Germline CDR1 LNHDA, CDR2 SQIVND (reference sequence). The CDR3: CASSGTSGALVGQFF. In nucleotides, the CDR3 is TGTGCCAGTAGCGGGACTAGCGGGGCCCTCGTCGGGCAGTTCTTC. Filled out from reference TRBV19 and TRBJ2-1, the complete variable domain reads DGGITQSPKYLFRKEGQNVTLSCEQNLNHDAMYWYRQDPGQGLRLIYYSQIVNDFQKGDIAEGYSVSREKKESFPLTVTSAQKNPTAFYLCASSGTSGALVGQFFGPGTRLTVL.

This chain links TRBV21-1 with TRBJ1-2; the table calls TRBD1, which could not be checked here. TRBV21-1 is a pseudogene. The CDR3 has 15 amino acids. The CDR3 nucleotides read TGTGCCAGCAGCAGTCTAGGACAGTATTCTTATGGCTACACCTTC. As protein: CASSSLGQYSYGYTF.

The V call is TRBV5-1, the J call TRBJ2-1; D is unclear. V gave up 1 base and J gave up 0 bases, with 11 bases separating them. Germline V lookup: CDR1 SGHRS, CDR2 YFSETQ. The CDR3 is made up of 16 amino acids. CDR3 bases: TGCGCCAGCAGCTTGCCCTTGGTGAGCTCCTACAATGAGCAGTTCTTC. The encoded protein is CASSLPLVSSYNEQFF. The whole variable domain, filled in from reference TRBV5-1 and TRBJ2-1, reads KAGVTQTPRYLIKTRGQQVTLSCSPISGHRSVSWYQQTPGQGLQFLFEYFSETQRNKGNFPGRFSGRQFSNSRSEMNVSTLELGDSALYLCASSLPLVSSYNEQFFGPGTRLTVL.